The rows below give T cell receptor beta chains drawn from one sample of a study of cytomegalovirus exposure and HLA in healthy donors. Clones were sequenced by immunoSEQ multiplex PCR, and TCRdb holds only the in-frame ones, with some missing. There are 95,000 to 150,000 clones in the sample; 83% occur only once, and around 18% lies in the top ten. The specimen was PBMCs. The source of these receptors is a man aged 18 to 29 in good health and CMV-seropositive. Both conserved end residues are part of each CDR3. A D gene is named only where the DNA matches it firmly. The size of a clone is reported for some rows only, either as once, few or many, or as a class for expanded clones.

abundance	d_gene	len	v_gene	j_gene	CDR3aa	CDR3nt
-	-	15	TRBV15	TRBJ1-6	CATSRDAVWNSPLHF	TGTGCCACCAGCAGAGACGCGGTATGGAATTCACCCCTCCACTTT
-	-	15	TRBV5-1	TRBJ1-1	CASSLVARLDTEAFF	TGCGCCAGCAGCTTGGTGGCCAGACTGGACACTGAAGCTTTCTTT
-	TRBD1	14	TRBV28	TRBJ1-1	CASSRQGAHTEAFF	TGTGCCAGCAGCCGACAGGGGGCGCACACTGAAGCTTTCTTT
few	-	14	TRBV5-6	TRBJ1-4	CASSWAAGFEKLFF	TGTGCCAGCAGCTGGGCCGCTGGGTTTGAAAAACTGTTTTTT
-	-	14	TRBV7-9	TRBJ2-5	CASSLPAGLKTQYF	TGTGCCAGCAGCTTACCGGCAGGGCTGAAGACCCAGTACTTC
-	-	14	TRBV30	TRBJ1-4	CAWSVRGGREKLFF	TGTGCCTGGAGTGTAAGGGGGGGGCGCGAAAAACTGTTTTTT
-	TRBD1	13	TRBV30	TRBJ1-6	CAWRGQGNSPLHF	TGTGCCTGGAGGGGACAGGGTAATTCACCCCTCCACTTT
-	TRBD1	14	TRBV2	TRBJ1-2	CASSDRGTDYGYTF	TGTGCCAGCAGTGATCGGGGGACAGACTATGGCTACACCTTC
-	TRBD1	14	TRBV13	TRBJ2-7	CASSFRQGAYEQYF	TGTGCCAGCAGCTTTAGACAGGGGGCCTACGAGCAGTACTTC
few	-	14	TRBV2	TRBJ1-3	CASSLDSSGNTIYF	TGTGCCAGCAGTCTAGACAGCTCTGGAAACACCATATATTTT
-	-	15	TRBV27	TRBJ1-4	CASRGGSGTLEKLFF	TGTGCCAGCAGGGGGGGGTCGGGCACTCTCGAAAAACTGTTTTTT
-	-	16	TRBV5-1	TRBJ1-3	CASSPYQQSSGNTIYF	TGCGCCAGCAGCCCCTACCAACAGAGCTCTGGAAACACCATATATTTT
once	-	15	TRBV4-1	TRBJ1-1	CASSQPGYMNTEAFF	TGCGCCAGCAGCCAACCGGGTTACATGAACACTGAAGCTTTCTTT
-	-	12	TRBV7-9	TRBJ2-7	CASAGPSYEQYF	TGTGCCAGTGCGGGTCCCTCTTACGAGCAGTACTTC
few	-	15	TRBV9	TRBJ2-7	CASSENPGSSYEQYF	TGTGCCAGCAGCGAGAACCCGGGGTCCTCCTACGAGCAGTACTTC
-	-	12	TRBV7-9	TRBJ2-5	CASSLAGETQYF	TGTGCCAGCAGCTTGGCGGGGGAGACCCAGTACTTC
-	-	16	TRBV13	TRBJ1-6	CASSLQTESYNSPLHF	TGTGCCAGCAGCCTCCAGACAGAATCCTACAATTCACCCCTCCACTTT
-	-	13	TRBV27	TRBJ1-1	CASTTRGGAEAFF	TGTGCCAGCACCACTAGGGGGGGCGCGGAAGCTTTCTTT
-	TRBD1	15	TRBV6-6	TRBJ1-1	CASSYADRGNTEAFF	TGTGCCAGCAGTTACGCCGACAGGGGGAACACTGAAGCTTTCTTT
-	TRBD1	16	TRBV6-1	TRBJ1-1	CASSEAGDRPNTEAFF	TGTGCCAGCAGTGAAGCTGGGGACAGACCGAACACTGAAGCTTTCTTT
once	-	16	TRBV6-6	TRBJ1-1	CASNLGRGPMNTEAFF	TGTGCCAGCAACCTCGGCAGGGGACCGATGAACACTGAAGCTTTCTTT
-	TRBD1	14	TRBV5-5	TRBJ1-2	CASSLYGTDYGYTF	TGTGCCAGCAGCTTGTACGGGACAGACTATGGCTACACCTTC
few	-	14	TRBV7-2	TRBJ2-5	CASSLSGLQETQYF	TGTGCCAGCAGCTTAAGCGGCCTTCAAGAGACCCAGTACTTC
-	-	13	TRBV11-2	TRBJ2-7	CASSSQPMSEQYF	TGTGCCAGCAGCTCCCAACCCATGAGCGAGCAGTACTTC
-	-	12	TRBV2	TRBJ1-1	CASNVDNTEAFF	TGTGCCAGCAATGTAGATAACACTGAAGCTTTCTTT
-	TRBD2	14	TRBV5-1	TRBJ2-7	CASSLASGGCEQYF	TGCGCCAGCAGCTTGGCTAGCGGGGGATGCGAGCAGTACTTC
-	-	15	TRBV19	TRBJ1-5	CASSMAGGSGQPQHF	TGTGCCAGTAGTATGGCCGGTGGGAGTGGTCAGCCCCAGCATTTT
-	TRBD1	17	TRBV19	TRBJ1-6	CASSTTVRDSRPSPLHF	TGTGCCAGTAGTACCACAGTCCGGGACAGTAGGCCTTCACCCCTCCACTTT
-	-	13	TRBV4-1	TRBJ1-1	CASRPVMNTEAFF	TGCGCCAGCAGGCCAGTTATGAACACTGAAGCTTTCTTT
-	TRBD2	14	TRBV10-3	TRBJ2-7	CAISEGEGRYEQYF	TGTGCCATCAGTGAGGGGGAGGGGAGATATGAGCAGTACTTC
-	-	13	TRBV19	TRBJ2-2	CASFSFNTGELFF	TGTGCCAGTTTTTCGTTTAACACCGGGGAGCTGTTTTTT
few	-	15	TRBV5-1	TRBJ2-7	CASSSQSGTPYEQYF	TGCGCCAGCAGCTCTCAATCCGGGACACCATACGAGCAGTACTTC
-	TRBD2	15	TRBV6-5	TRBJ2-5	CASSRTSGGRETQYF	TGTGCCAGCAGTAGGACTAGCGGGGGTCGGGAGACCCAGTACTTC
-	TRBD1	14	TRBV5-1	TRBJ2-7	CASSPDRGLREQYF	TGCGCCAGCAGCCCCGACAGGGGATTGCGTGAGCAGTACTTC
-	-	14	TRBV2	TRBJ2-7	CASGTGLGSYEQYF	TGTGCCAGCGGGACAGGACTAGGCTCCTACGAGCAGTACTTC
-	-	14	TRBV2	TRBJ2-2	CASSYLGATGELFF	TGTGCCAGCAGCTACCTTGGAGCGACCGGGGAGCTGTTTTTT
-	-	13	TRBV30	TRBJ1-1	CAWIAGVNTEAFF	TGTGCCTGGATAGCGGGAGTGAACACTGAAGCTTTCTTT
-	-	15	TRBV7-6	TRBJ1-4	CASSPLAATNEKLFF	TGTGCCAGCAGCCCTCTAGCAGCAACTAATGAAAAACTGTTTTTT
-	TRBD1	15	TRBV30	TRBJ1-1	CAYRRDRGWGTEAFF	TGTGCGTACCGCCGGGACAGGGGATGGGGCACTGAAGCTTTCTTT
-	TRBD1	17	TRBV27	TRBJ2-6	CASSPGTGVSGANVLTF	TGTGCCAGCAGCCCCGGGACAGGGGTATCTGGGGCCAACGTCCTGACTTTC
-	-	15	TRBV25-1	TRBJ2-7	CASSTPQGPPGEQYF	TGTGCCAGCAGCACCCCCCAGGGTCCACCCGGCGAGCAGTACTTC
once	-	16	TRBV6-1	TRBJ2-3	CASSEVRGGTTDTQYF	TGTGCCAGCAGTGAAGTTAGGGGGGGGACGACAGATACGCAGTATTTT
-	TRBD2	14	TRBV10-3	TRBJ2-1	CAINGGGLVYEQFF	TGTGCCATCAATGGCGGGGGGTTAGTGTATGAGCAGTTCTTC
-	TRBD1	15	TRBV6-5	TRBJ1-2	CASSPRQGRNYGYTF	TGTGCCAGCAGCCCCCGACAGGGGAGAAACTATGGCTACACCTTC
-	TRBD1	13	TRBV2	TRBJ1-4	CATPGQGGEKLFF	TGTGCCACCCCGGGACAGGGTGGAGAAAAACTGTTTTTT
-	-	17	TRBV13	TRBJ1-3	CASSFTPGGVPGNTIYF	TGTGCCAGCAGCTTCACGCCCGGGGGGGTGCCTGGAAACACCATATATTTT
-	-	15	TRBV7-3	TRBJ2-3	CASSLFDSNVDTQYF	TGTGCCAGCAGCTTATTTGACTCTAACGTAGATACGCAGTATTTT
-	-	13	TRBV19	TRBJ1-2	CASSRDQNYGYTF	TGTGCCAGTAGCAGGGATCAGAACTATGGCTACACCTTC